The sample holds one count of the clone carrying this TCR beta chain. Germline V gene lookup returns CDR1 KGHDR and CDR2 SFDVKD. The V segment lost 4 bases and the J segment 2 bases; nucleotides outside the gene matches: 9. This CDR3 comprises 17 residues. This sample is drawn from a study of T cells in Graves' hyperthyroidism and ophthalmopathy. Study-wide background: Peripheral blood was secured at the point of initial diagnosis, before any treatment.

Amplified TCR beta CDR3 regions derived from RNA transcripts. The primer set for the first-round RT-PCR of the TCR CDR3 was HTBI. TCRdb called the multiplex PCR reads again in MiXCR, with one record for every CDR3 protein. The data contain about 580,000 distinct CDR3 sequences, approximately 13% of them singletons. The clonotype was recovered from a woman younger than 45 with Graves' hyperthyroidism that later progressed to Graves' ophthalmopathy. The chain has TRBV24-1 and TRBJ2-2; 7 bases match TRBD2. The source material was blood. The CDR3 nucleotides read TGTGCCACCAGTGAGTCTGGACTAGGTAAAAACACCGGGGAGCTGTTTTTT. Translation: CATSESGLGKNTGELFF.